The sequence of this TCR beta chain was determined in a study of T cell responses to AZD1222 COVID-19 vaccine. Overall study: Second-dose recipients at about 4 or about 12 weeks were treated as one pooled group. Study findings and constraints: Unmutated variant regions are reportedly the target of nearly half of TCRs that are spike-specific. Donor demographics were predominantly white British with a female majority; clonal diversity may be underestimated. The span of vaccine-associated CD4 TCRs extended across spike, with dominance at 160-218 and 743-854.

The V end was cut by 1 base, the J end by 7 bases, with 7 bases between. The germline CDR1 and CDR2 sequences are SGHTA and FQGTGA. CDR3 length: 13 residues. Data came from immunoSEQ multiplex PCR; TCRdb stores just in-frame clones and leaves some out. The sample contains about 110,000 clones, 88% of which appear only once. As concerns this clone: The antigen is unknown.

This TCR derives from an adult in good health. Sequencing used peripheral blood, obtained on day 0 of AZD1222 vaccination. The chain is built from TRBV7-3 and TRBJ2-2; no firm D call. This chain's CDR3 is CASSLNSGGELFF. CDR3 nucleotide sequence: TGTGCCAGCAGCTTAAATTCGGGCGGGGAGCTGTTTTTT.